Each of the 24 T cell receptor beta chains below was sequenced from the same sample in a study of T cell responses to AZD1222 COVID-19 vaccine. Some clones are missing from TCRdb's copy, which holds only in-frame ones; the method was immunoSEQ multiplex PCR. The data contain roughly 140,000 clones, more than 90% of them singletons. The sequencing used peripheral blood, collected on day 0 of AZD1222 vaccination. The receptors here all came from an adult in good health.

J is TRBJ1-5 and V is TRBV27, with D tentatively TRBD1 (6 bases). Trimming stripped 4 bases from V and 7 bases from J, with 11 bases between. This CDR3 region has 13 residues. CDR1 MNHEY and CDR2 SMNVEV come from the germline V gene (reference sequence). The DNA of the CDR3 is TGTGCCAGCAGTTGGGGGGCAAGACAGCCCCAGCATTTT. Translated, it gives CASSWGARQPQHF.

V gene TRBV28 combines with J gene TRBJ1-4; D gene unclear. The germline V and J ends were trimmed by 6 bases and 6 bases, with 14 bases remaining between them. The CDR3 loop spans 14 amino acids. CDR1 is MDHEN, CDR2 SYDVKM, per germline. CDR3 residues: CASSYVARYEKLFF. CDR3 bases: TGTGCCAGCAGCTACGTTGCCAGATATGAAAAACTGTTTTTT.

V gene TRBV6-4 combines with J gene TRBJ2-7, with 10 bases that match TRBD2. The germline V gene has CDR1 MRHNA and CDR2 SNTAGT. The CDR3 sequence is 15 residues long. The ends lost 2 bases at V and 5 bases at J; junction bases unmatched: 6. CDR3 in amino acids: CASSDQAGGADEQYF. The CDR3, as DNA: TGTGCCAGCAGTGACCAAGCGGGAGGGGCGGACGAGCAGTACTTC.

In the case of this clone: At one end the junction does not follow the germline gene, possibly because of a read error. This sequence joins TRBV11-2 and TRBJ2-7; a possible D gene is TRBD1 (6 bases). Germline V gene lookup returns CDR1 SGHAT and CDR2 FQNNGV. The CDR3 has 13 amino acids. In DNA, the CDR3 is TGTGCCAGCAGCCTAGACAGGAACTACGAGCAGTACTTC. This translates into CASSLDRNYEQYF.

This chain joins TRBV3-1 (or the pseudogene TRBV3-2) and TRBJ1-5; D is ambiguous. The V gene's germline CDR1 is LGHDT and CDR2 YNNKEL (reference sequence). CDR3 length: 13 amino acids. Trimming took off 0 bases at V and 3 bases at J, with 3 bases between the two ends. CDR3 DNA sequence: TGTGCCAGCAGCCAAGATACCAATCAGCCCCAGCATTTT. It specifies CASSQDTNQPQHF.

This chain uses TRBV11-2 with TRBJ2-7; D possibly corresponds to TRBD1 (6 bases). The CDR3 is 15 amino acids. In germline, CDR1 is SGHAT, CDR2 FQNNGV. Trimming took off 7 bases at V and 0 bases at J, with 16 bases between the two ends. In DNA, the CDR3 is TGTGCCAGCATCGCCACCGCCAGGGGCTCCTACGAGCAGTACTTC. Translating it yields CASIATARGSYEQYF. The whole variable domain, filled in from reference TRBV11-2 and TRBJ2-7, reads EAGVAQSPRYKIIEKRQSVAFWCNPISGHATLYWYQQILGQGPKLLIQFQNNGVVDDSQLPKDRFSAERLKGVDSTLKIQPAKLEDSAVYLCASIATARGSYEQYFGPGTRLTVT.

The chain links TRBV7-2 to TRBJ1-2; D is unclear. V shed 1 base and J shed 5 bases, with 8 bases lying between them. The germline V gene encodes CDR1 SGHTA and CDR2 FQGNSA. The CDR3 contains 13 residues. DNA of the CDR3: TGTGCCAGCAGCTTAGGGACTCCTTATGGCTACACCTTC. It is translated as CASSLGTPYGYTF.

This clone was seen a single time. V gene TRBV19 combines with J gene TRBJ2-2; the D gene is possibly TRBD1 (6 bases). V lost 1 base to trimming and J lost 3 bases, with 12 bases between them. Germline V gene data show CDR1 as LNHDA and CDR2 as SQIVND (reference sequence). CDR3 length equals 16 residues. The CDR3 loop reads CASSIGGRGYTGELFF. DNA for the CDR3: TGTGCCAGTAGTATAGGAGGCAGGGGATACACCGGGGAGCTGTTTTTT.

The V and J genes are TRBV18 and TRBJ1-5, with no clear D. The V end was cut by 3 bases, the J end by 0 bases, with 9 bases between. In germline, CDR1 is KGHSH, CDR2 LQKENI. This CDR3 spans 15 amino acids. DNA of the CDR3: TGTGCCAGCTCACCGAACGCGTATAGCAATCAGCCCCAGCATTTT. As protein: CASSPNAYSNQPQHF.

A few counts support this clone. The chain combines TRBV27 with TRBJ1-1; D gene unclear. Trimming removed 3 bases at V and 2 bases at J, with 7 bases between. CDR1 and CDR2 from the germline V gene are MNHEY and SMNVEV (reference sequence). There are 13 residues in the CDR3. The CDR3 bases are TGTGCCAGCAGTTTCGGAGCAAACACTGAAGCTTTCTTT. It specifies CASSFGANTEAFF.

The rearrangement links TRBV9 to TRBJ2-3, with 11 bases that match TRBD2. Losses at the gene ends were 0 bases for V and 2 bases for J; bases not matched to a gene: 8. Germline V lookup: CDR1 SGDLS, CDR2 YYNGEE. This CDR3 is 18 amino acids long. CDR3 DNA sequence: TGTGCCAGCAGCGTAGGGTGGCTAGCGGGAGGTCACACAGATACGCAGTATTTT. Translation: CASSVGWLAGGHTDTQYF.

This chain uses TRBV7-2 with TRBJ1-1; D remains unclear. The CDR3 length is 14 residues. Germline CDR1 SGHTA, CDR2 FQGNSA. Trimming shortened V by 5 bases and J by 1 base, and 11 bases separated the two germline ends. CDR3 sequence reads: CASSLGGSNTEAFF. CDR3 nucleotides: TGTGCCAGCAGCCTAGGAGGTTCGAACACTGAAGCTTTCTTT.

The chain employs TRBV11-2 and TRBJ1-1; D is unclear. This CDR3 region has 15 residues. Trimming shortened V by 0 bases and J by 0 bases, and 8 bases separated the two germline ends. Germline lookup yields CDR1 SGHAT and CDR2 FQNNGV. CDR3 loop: CASSLDPLMNTEAFF. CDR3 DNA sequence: TGTGCCAGCAGCTTAGACCCGCTAATGAACACTGAAGCTTTCTTT.

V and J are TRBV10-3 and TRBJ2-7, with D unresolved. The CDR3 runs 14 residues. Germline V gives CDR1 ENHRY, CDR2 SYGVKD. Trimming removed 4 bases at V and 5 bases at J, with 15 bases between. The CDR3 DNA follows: TGTGCCATCAGTGCGCACAGCCCCGAGCACGAGCAGTACTTC. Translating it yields CAISAHSPEHEQYF.

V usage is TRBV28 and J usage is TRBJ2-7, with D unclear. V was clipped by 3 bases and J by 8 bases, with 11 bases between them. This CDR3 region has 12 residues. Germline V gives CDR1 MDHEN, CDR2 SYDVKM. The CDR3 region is CASSFQLRQQYF. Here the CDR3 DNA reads TGTGCCAGCAGTTTCCAACTCCGGCAGCAGTACTTC.

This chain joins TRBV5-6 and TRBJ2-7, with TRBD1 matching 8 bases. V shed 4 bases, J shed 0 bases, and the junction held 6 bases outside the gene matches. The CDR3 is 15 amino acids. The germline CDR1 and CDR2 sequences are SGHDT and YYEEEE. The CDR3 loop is CASSPGQELSYEQYF. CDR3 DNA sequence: TGTGCCAGCAGCCCGGGACAGGAACTCTCCTACGAGCAGTACTTC.

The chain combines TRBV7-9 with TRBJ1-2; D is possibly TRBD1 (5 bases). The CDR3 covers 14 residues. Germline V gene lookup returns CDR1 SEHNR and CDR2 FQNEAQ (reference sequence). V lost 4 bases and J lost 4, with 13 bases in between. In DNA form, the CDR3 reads TGTGCCAGCAGCTCGAAAGGGGCTAGCTATGGCTACACCTTC. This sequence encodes CASSSKGASYGYTF.

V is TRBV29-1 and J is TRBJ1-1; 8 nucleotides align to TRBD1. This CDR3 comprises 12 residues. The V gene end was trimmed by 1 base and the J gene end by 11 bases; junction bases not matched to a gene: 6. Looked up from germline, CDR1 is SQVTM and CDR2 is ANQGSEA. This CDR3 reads CSVEALRQGAFF. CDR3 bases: TGCAGCGTTGAAGCCCTTCGACAGGGGGCTTTCTTT.

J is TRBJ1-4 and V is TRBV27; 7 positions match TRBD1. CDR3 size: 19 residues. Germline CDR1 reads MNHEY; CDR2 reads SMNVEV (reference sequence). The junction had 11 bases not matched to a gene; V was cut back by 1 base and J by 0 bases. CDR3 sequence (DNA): TGTGCCAGCAGTTTATGGGTCACAGGGGAGAATACAACTAATGAAAAACTGTTTTTT. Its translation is CASSLWVTGENTTNEKLFF.

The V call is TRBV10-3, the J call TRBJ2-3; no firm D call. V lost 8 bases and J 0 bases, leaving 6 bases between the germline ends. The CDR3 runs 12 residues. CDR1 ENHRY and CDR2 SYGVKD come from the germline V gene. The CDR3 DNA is TGTGCCATCGCCGGGAGCACAGATACGCAGTATTTT. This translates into CAIAGSTDTQYF.

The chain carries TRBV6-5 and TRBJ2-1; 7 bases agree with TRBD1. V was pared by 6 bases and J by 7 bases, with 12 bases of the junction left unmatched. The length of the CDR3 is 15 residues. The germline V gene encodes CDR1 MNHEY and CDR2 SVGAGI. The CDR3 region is CASSQGLDRVNEQFF. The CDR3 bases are TGTGCCAGCAGCCAAGGCCTCGACAGGGTTAATGAGCAGTTCTTC.

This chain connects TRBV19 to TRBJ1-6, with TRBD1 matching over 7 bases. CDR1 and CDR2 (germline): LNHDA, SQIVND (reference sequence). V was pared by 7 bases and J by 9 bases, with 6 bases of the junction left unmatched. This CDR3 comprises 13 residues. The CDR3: CASTRDRISPLHF. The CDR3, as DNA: TGTGCCAGTACACGGGACAGAATTTCACCCCTCCACTTT.

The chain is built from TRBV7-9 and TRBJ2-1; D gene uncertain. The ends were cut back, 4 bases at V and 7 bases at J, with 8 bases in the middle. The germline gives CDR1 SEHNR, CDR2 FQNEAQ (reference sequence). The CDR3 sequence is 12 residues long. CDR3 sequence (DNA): TGTGCCAGCAGCTCTCCAGCGAATGAGCAGTTCTTC. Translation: CASSSPANEQFF.

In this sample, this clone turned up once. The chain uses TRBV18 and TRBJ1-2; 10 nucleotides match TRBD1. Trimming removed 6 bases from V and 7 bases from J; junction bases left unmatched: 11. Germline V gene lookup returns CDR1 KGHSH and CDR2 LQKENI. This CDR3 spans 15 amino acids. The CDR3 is CASSWGQGNLAGYTF. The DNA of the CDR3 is TGTGCCAGCTCCTGGGGACAGGGGAATTTGGCTGGCTACACCTTC. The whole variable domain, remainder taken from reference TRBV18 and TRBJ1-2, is NAGVMQNPRHLVRRRGQEARLRCSPMKGHSHVYWYRQLPEEGLKFMVYLQKENIIDESGMPKERFSAEFPKEGPSILRIQQVVRGDSAAYFCASSWGQGNLAGYTFGSGTRLTVV.